The sample holds a few counts of the clone carrying this T cell receptor beta chain. Its specificity is not known. This entry is derived from a study of human T cells and chemical hapten exposure. Study-wide background: Patients had diphenylcyclopropenone applied to the scalp weekly throughout the approximately 24-week study. It was small differences in pooled library volume that mainly caused per-sample TCR yields to vary. General study points: Among expanded TCRs, significantly more large CDR3 similarity clusters formed than among controls.

This CDR3 is 11 amino acids long. CDR1 is SQVTM, CDR2 ANQGSEA, per germline. Trimming shortened V by 7 bases and J by 7 bases, and 11 bases separated the two germline ends. As for time point: pre-sensitization, week 0. As to treatment: therapeutic diphenylcyclopropenone sensitization with weekly scalp DPC. The study drew its donors from alopecia patients who were 18 to 70 years old and suitable for DPC. TCRdb recomputed calls from the RACE reads with MiXCR, one row per CDR3 protein. The table records fewer than 350,000 distinct CDR3 sequences, roughly 7.7% of them present only once. This specimen was whole blood, taken in connection with sensitization to the hapten diphenylcyclopropenone (DPC). This clonotype was obtained from a man aged 18 to 30 with alopecia areata. Some clones in this sample may be carry-over from other donors' samples. The chain couples TRBV29-1 to TRBJ2-1; tentative D call: TRBD2 (6 bases). The CDR3 sequence is CSGRELNEQFF. Written as DNA, the CDR3 is TGCAGCGGGAGGGAGTTAAATGAGCAGTTCTTC.